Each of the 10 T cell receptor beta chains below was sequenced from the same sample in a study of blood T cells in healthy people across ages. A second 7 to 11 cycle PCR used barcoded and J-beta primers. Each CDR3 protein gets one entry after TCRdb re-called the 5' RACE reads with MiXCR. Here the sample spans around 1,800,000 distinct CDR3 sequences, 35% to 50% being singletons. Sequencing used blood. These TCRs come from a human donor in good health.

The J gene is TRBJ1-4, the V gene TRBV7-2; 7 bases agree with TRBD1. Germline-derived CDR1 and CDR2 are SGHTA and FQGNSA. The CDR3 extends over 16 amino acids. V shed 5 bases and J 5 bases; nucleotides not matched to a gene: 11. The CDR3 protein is CASSPYRGGSNEKLFF. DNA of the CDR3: TGTGCCAGCAGCCCCTACAGGGGAGGGTCGAATGAAAAACTGTTTTTT.

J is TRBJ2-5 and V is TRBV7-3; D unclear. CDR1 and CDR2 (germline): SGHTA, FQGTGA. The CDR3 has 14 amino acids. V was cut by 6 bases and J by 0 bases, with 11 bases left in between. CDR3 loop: CASRSDTYQETQYF. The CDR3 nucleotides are TGTGCCAGCAGGTCTGACACGTACCAAGAGACCCAGTACTTC.

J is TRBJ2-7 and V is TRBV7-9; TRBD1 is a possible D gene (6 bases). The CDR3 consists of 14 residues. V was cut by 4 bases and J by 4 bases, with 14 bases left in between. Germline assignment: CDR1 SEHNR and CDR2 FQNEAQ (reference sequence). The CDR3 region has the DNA TGTGCCAGCAGCTGGGGCAGGGGCGGTTACGAGCAGTACTTC. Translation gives CASSWGRGGYEQYF. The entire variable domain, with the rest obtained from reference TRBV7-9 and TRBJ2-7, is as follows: DTGVSQNPRHKITKRGQNVTFRCDPISEHNRLYWYRQTLGQGPEFLTYFQNEAQLEKSRLLSDRFSAERPKGSFSTLEIQRTEQGDSAMYLCASSWGRGGYEQYFGPGTRLTVT.

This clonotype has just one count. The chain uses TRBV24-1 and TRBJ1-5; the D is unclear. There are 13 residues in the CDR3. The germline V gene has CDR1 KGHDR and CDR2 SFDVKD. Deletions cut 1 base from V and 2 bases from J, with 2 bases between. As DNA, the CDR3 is TGTGCCACCAGTGATTTTGGCAATCAGCCCCAGCATTTT. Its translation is CATSDFGNQPQHF.

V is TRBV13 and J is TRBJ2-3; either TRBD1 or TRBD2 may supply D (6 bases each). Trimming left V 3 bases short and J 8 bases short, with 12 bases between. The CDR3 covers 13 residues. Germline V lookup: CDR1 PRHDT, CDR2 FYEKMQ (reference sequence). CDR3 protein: CASSFTGALTQYF. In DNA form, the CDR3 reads TGTGCCAGCAGCTTCACGGGGGCGCTTACGCAGTATTTT.

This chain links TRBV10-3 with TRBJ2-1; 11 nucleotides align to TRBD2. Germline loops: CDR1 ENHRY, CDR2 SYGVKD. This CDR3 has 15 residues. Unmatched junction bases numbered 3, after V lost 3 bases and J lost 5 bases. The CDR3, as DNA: TGTGCCATCAGTGACCCTAGCGGGGGGCACAATGAGCAGTTCTTC. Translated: CAISDPSGGHNEQFF.

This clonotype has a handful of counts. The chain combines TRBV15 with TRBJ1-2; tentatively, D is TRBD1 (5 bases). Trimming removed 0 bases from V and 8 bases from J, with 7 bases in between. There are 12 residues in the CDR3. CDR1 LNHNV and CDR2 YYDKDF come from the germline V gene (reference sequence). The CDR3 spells CATSREWDGYTF. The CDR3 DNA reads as TGTGCCACCAGCAGAGAATGGGACGGCTACACCTTC. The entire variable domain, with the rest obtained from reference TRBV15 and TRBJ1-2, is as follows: DAMVIQNPRYQVTQFGKPVTLSCSQTLNHNVMYWYQQKSSQAPKLLFHYYDKDFNNEADTPDNFQSRRPNTSFCFLDIRSPGLGDTAMYLCATSREWDGYTFGSGTRLTVV.

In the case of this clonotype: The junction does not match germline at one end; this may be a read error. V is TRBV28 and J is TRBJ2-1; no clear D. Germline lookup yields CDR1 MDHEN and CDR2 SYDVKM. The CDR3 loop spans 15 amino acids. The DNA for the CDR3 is TGTGCCAGCAGTCCCGACCTAAGCTCCTACAATGGGCAGTTCTTC. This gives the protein CASSPDLSSYNGQFF. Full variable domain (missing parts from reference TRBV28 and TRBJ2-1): DVKVTQSSRYLVKRTGEKVFLECVQDMDHENMFWYRQDPGLGLRLIYFSYDVKMKEKGDIPEGYSVSREKKERFSLILESASTNQTSMYLCASSPDLSSYNGQFFGPGTRLTVL.

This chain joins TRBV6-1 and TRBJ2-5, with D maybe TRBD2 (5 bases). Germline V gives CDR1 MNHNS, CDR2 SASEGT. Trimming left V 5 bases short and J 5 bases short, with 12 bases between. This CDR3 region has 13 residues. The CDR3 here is CASSNEDWETQYF. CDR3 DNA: TGTGCCAGCAGTAATGAGGACTGGGAGACCCAGTACTTC.

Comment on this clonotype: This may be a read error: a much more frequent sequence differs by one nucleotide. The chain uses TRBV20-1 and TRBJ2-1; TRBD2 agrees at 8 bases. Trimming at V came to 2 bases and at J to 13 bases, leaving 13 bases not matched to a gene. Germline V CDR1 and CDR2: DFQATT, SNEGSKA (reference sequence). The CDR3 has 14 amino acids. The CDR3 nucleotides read TGCAGTGCTAGACCCCCCGGCGGCGGGGGGACCCAGTTCTTC. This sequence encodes CSARPPGGGGTQFF.